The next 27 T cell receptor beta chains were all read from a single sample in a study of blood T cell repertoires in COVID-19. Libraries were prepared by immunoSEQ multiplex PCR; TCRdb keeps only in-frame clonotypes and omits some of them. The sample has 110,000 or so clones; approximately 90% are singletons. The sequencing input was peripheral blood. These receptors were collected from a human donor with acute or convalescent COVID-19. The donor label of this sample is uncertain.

The CDR3 nucleotides read TGTGCCAGCAGTTTAGCCCAGGAAGGCTACACCTTC. It specifies CASSLAQEGYTF. The J gene is TRBJ1-2, the V gene TRBV28; D is unresolved. Trimming left V 2 bases short and J 8 bases short, with 9 bases between. Germline CDR1 reads MDHEN; CDR2 reads SYDVKM. The CDR3 is 12 residues long.

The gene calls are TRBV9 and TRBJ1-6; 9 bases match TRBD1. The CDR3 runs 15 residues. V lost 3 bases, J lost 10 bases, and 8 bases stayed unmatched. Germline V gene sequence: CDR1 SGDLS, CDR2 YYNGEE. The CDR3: CASSGPGQGESPLHF. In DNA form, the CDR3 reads TGTGCCAGCAGCGGACCGGGACAGGGAGAATCACCCCTCCACTTT.

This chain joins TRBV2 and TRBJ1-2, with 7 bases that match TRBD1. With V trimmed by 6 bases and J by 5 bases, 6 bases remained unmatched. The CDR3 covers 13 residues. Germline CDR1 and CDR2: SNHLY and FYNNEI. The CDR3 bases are TGTGCCAGCAGAACCGGGACAGTTTATGGCTACACCTTC. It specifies CASRTGTVYGYTF.

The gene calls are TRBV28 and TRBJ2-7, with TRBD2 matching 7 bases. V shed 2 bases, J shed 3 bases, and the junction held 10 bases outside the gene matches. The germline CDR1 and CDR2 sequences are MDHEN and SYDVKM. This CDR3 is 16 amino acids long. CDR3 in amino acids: CASSLISSGTFYEQYF. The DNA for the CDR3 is TGTGCCAGCAGTTTAATTTCTAGCGGAACATTCTACGAGCAGTACTTC.

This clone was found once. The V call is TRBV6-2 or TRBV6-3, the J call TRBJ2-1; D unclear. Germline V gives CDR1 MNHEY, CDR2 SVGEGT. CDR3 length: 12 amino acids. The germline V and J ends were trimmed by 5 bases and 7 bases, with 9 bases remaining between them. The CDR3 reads CASSPSLNEQFF. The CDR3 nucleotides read TGTGCCAGCAGTCCCTCCCTGAATGAGCAGTTCTTC.

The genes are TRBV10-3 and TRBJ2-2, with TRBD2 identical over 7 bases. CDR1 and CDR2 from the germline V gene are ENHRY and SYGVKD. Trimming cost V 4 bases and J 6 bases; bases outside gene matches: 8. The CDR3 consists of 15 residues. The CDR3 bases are TGTGCCATCAGTGCGGGGGGAGCCCTATCCGGGGAGCTGTTTTTT. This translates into CAISAGGALSGELFF.

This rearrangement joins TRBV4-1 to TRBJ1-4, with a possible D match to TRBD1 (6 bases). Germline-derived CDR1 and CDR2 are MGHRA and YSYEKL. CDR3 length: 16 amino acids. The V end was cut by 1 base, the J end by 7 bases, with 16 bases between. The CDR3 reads CASSQGSGVGGEKLFF. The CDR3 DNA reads TGCGCCAGCAGCCAAGGCTCAGGGGTAGGAGGTGAAAAACTGTTTTTT.

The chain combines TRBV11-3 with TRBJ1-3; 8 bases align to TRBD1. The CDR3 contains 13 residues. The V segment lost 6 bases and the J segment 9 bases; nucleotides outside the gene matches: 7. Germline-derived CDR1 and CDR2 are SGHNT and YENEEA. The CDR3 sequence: CASSYGQGGTIYF. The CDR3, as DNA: TGTGCCAGCAGTTACGGACAGGGCGGCACCATATATTTT.

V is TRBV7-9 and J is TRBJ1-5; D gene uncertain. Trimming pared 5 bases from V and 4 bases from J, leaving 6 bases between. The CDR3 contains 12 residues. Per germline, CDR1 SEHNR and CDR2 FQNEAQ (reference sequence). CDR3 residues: CASSLLNQPQHF. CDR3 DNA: TGTGCCAGCAGCCTTCTTAATCAGCCCCAGCATTTT.

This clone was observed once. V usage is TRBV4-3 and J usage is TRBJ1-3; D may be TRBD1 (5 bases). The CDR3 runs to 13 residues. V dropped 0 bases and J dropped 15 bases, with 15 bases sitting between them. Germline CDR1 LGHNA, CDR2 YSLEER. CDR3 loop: CASSQDRGTARYF. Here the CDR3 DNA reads TGCGCCAGCAGCCAAGATCGGGGGACCGCTCGATATTTT.

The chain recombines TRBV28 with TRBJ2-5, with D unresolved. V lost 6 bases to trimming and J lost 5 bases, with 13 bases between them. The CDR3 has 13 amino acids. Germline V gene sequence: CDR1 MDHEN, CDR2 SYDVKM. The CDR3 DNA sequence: TGTGCCAGCAGCCCCGGGTCGAAGGAGACCCAGTACTTC. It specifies CASSPGSKETQYF.

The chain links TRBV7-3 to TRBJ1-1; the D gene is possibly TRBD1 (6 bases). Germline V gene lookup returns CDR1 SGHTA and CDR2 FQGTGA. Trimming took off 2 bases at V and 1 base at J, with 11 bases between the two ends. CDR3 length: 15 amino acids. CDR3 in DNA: TGTGCCAGCAGCTTAGCCGGGACACAGAACACTGAAGCTTTCTTT. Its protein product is CASSLAGTQNTEAFF.

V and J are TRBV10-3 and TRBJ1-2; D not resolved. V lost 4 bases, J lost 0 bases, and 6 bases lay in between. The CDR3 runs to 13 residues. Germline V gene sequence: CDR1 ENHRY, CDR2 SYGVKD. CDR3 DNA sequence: TGTGCCATCAGTGGACAAACTAACTATGGCTACACCTTC. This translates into CAISGQTNYGYTF.

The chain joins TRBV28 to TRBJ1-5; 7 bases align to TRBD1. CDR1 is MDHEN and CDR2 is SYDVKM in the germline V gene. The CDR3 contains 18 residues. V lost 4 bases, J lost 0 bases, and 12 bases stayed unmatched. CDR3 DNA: TGTGCCAGCAGTTCGGCATTAGGGACAGCGAATAGCAATCAGCCCCAGCATTTT. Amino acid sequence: CASSSALGTANSNQPQHF.

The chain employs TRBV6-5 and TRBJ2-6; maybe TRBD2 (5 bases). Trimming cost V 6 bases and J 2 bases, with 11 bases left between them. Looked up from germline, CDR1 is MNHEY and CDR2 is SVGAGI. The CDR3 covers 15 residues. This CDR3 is CASSPRGTGANVLTF. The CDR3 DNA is TGTGCCAGCAGCCCCCGGGGTACTGGGGCCAACGTCCTGACTTTC.

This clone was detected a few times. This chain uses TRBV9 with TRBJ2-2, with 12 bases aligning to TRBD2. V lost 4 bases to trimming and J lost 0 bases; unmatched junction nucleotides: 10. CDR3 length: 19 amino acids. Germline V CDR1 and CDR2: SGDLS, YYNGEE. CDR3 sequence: CASSTPRTSGTANTGELFF. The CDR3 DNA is TGTGCCAGCAGCACACCCCGGACTAGCGGGACTGCGAACACCGGGGAGCTGTTTTTT.

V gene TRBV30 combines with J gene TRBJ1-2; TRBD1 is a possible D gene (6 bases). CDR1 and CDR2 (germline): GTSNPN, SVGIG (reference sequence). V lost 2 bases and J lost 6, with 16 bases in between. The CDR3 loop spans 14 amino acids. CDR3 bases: TGTGCCTGGAGTTTTCTACAGGGAATAGATGGCTACACCTTC. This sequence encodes CAWSFLQGIDGYTF.

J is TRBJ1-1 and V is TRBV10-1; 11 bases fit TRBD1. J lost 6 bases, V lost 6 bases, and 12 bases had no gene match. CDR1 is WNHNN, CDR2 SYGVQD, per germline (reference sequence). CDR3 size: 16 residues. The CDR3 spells CASRQGQGASGAEAFF. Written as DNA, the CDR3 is TGCGCCAGCAGACAAGGACAGGGGGCGAGTGGCGCTGAAGCTTTCTTT.

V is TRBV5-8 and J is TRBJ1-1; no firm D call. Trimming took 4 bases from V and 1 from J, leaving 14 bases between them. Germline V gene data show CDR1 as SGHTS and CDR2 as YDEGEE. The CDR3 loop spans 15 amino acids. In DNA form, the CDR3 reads TGTGCCAGCAGCCCTGCCGGGAAGAGGAACACTGAAGCTTTCTTT. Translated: CASSPAGKRNTEAFF.

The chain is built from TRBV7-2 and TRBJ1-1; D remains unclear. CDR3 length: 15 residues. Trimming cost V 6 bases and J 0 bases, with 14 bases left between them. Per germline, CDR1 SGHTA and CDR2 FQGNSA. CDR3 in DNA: TGTGCCAGCAGGCCCCGGACGGGATTGAACACTGAAGCTTTCTTT. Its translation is CASRPRTGLNTEAFF.

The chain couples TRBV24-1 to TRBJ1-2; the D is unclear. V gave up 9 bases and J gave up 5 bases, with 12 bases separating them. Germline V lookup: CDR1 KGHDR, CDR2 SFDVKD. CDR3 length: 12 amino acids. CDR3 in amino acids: CATPTWRYGYTF. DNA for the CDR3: TGTGCCACCCCCACATGGAGGTATGGCTACACCTTC.

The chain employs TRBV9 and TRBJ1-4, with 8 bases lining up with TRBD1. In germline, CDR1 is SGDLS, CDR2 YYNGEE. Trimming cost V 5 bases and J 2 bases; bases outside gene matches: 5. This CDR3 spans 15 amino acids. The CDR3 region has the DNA TGTGCCAGCAGTGCCCAGGGGGCTACTAATGAAAAACTGTTTTTT. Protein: CASSAQGATNEKLFF.

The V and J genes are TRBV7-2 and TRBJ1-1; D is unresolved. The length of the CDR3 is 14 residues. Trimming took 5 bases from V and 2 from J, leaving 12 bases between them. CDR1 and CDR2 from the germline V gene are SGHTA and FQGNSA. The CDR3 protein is CASSPGRVNTEAFF. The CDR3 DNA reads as TGTGCCAGCAGCCCCGGGAGGGTTAACACTGAAGCTTTCTTT.

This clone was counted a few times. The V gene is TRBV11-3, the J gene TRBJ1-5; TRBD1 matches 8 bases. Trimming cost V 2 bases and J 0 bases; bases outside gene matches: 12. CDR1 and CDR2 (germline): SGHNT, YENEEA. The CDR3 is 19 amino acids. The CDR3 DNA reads TGTGCCAGCAGCTTACGGGACCCCGGACAGGGTATTAGCAATCAGCCCCAGCATTTT. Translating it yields CASSLRDPGQGISNQPQHF. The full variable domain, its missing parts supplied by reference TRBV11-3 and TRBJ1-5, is EAGVVQSPRYKIIEKKQPVAFWCNPISGHNTLYWYLQNLGQGPELLIRYENEEAVDDSQLPKDRFSAERLKGVDSTLKIQPAELGDSAVYLCASSLRDPGQGISNQPQHFGDGTRLSIL.

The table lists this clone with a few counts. Here the CDR3 DNA reads TGTGCCAGTGCACAGGGCCCCTATGGCTACACCTTC. It codes for CASAQGPYGYTF. The chain recombines TRBV19 with TRBJ1-2; possibly TRBD1 for D (6 bases). This CDR3 spans 12 amino acids. Trimming took 8 bases from V and 4 from J, leaving 11 bases between them. CDR1 is LNHDA, CDR2 SQIVND, per germline (reference sequence).

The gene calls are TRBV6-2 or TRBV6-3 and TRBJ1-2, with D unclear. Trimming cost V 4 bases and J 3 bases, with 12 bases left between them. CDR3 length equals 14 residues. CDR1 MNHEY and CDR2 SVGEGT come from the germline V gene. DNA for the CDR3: TGTGCCAGCAGTTCCGACGGGTTCGACTATGGCTACACCTTC. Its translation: CASSSDGFDYGYTF.

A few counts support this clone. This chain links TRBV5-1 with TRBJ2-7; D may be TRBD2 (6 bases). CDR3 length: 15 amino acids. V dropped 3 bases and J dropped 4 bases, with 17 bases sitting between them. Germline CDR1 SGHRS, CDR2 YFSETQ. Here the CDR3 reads CASSSPEVAGYEQYF. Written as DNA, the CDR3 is TGCGCCAGCAGCTCCCCTGAGGTCGCGGGATACGAGCAGTACTTC.